Included here is one T cell receptor beta chain sequence, with context. This sample was included in a study of blood T cell repertoires in COVID-19. Study context: There were acute and convalescent COVID-19 samples, and they came from the United States, Italy and Spain.

Methods used by the authors: From reference gene primer amplification, estimates of nucleated cell counts were derived. TCRdb's table, derived via immunoSEQ multiplex PCR, lists solely in-frame clones and lacks some. The V and J calls and clone size come from that table; D and trimming were worked out from the DNA. This sample yields under 350,000 clones, of which about 89% are seen a single time; roughly 4.8% belongs to the top ten. Germline V gene data show CDR1 as SGDLS and CDR2 as YYNGEE. CDR3 length: 17 residues. V trimming: 0 bases; J trimming: 1 base; junction bases outside the gene matches: 8.

The clonotype was recovered from a man between 35 and 55 years old with acute or convalescent COVID-19. Sequencing was carried out using peripheral blood. The chain combines TRBV9 with TRBJ2-3; 7 nucleotides align to TRBD2. The CDR3 DNA sequence: TGTGCCAGCAGCGTAGAGGCTAGCGGCGGTCGCACAGATACGCAGTATTTT. It translates to CASSVEASGGRTDTQYF.